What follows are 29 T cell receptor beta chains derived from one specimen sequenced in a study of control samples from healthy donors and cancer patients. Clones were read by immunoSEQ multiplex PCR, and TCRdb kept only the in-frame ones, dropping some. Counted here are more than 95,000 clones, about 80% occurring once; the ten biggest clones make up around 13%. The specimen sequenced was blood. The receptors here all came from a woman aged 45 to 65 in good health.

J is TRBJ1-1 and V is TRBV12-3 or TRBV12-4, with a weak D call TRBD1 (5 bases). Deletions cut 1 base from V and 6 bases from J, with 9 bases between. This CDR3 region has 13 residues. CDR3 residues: CASSLGQRAEAFF. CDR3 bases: TGTGCCAGCAGTTTAGGACAGAGGGCTGAAGCTTTCTTT.

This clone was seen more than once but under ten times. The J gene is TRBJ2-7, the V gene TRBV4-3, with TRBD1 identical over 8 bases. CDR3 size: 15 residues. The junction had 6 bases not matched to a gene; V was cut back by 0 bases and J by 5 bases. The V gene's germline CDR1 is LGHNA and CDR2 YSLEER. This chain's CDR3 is CASSQEAGGRDEQYF. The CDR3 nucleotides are TGCGCCAGCAGCCAAGAGGCAGGGGGCCGAGACGAGCAGTACTTC.

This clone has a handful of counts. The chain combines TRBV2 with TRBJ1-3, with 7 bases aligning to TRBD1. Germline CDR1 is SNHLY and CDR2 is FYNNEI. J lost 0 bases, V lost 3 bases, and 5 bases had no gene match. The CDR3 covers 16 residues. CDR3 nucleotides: TGTGCCAGCAGTGATATAGGACAGGACTCTGGAAACACCATATATTTT. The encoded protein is CASSDIGQDSGNTIYF.

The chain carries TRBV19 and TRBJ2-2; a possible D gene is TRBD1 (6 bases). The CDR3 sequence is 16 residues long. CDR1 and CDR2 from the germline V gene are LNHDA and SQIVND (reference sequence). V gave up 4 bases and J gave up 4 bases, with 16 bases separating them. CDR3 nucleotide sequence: TGTGCCAGTAGTACGCGACAGGCGGTTGCCACCGGGGAGCTGTTTTTT. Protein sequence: CASSTRQAVATGELFF.

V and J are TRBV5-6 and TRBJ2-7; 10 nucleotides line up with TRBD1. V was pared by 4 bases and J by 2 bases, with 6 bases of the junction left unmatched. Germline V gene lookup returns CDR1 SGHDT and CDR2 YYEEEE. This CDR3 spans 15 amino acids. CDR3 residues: CASSKGQGTAYEQYF. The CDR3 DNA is TGTGCCAGCAGCAAGGGACAGGGGACGGCCTACGAGCAGTACTTC.

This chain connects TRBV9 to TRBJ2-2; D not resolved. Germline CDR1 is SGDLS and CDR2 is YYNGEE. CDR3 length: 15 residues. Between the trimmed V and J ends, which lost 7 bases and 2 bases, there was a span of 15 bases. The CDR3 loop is CASRRWAGNTGELFF. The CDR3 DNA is TGTGCCAGCCGCAGGTGGGCCGGTAACACCGGGGAGCTGTTTTTT.

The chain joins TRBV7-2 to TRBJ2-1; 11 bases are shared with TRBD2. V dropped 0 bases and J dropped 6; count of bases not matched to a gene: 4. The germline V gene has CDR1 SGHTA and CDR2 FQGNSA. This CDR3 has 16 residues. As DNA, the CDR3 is TGTGCCAGCAGCTTAGCGCTCACTAGCGGGAGCAATGAGCAGTTCTTC. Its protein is CASSLALTSGSNEQFF.

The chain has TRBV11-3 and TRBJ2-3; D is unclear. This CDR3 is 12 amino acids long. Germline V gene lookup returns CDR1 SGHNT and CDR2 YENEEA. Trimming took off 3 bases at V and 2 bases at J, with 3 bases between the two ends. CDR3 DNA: TGTGCCAGCAGCTTCGACACAGATACGCAGTATTTT. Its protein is CASSFDTDTQYF.

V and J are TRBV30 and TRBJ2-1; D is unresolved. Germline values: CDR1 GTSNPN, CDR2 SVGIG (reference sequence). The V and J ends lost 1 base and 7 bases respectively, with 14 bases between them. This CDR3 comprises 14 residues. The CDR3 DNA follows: TGTGCCTGGAGTGCCAGTAGCTTAAGGAATGAGCAGTTCTTC. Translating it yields CAWSASSLRNEQFF.

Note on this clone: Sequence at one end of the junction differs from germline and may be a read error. CDR3 loop: CASSPDRGVGELFF. The DNA of the CDR3 is TGTGCTAGCAGCCCCGACAGGGGTGTCGGGGAGCTGTTTTTT. The chain joins TRBV7-7 to TRBJ2-2; 8 positions match TRBD1. Germline V CDR1 and CDR2: SSHAT, FNYEAQ (reference sequence). CDR3 length: 14 residues.

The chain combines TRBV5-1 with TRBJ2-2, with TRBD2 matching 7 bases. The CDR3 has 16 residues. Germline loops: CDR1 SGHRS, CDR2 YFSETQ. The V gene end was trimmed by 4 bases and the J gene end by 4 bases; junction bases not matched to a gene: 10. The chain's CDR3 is CASSPRAGRGTGELFF. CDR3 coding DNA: TGCGCCAGCAGCCCTCGGGCAGGGAGGGGCACCGGGGAGCTGTTTTTT.

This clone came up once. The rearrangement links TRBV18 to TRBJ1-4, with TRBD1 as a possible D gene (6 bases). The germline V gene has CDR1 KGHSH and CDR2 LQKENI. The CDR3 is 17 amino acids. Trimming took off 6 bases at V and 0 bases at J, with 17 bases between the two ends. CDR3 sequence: CASSLLPGQTTNEKLFF. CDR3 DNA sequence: TGTGCCAGCTCCCTTCTACCGGGACAAACAACTAATGAAAAACTGTTTTTT.

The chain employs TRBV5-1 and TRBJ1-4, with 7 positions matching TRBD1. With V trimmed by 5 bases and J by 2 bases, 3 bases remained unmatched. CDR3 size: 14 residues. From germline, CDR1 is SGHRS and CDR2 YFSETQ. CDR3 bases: TGCGCCAGCAGATCGACAGGGACTAATGAAAAACTGTTTTTT. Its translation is CASRSTGTNEKLFF.

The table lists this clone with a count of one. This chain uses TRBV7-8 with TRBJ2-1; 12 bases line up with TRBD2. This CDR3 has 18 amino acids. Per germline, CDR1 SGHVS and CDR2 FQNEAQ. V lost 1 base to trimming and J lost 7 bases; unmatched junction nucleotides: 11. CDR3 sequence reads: CASSLVAGLAGNGNEQFF. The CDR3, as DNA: TGTGCCAGCAGCTTAGTAGCTGGACTAGCGGGGAACGGGAATGAGCAGTTCTTC.

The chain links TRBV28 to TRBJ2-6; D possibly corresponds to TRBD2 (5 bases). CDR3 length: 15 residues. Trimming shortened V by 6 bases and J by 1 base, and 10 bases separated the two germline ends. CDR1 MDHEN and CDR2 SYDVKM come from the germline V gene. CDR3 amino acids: CASRGRISGANVLTF. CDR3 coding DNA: TGTGCCAGCAGGGGGAGAATATCTGGGGCCAACGTCCTGACTTTC.

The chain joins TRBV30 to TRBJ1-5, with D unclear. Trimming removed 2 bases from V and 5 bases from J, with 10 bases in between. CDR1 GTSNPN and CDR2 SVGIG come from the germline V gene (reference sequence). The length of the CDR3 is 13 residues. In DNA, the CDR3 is TGTGCCTGGAGTTCCTATAACGATCAGCCCCAGCATTTT. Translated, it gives CAWSSYNDQPQHF. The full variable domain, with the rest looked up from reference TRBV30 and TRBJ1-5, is SQTIHQWPATLVQPVGSPLSLECTVEGTSNPNLYWYRQAAGRGLQLLFYSVGIGQISSEVPQNLSASRPQDRQFILSSKKLLLSDSGFYLCAWSSYNDQPQHFGDGTRLSIL.

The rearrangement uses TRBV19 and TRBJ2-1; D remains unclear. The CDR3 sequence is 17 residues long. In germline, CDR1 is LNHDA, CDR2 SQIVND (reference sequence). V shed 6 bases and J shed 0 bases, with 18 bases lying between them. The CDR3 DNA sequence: TGTGCCAGTAGCATCCCTCCCGGCTCCAGCTCCTACAATGAGCAGTTCTTC. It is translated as CASSIPPGSSSYNEQFF.

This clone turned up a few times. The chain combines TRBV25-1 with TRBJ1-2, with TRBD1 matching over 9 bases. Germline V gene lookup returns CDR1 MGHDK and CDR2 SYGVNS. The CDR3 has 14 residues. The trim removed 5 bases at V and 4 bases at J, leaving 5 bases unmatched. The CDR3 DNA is TGTGCCAGCAGTATACAGGGGGCATTCTATGGCTACACCTTC. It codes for CASSIQGAFYGYTF.

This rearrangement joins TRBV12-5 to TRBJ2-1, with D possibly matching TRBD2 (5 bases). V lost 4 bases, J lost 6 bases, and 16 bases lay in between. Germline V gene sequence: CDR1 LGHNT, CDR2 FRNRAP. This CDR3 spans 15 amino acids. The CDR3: CASGSPRTSGNEQFF. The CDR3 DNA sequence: TGTGCTAGTGGTTCCCCACGGACTTCGGGCAATGAGCAGTTCTTC.

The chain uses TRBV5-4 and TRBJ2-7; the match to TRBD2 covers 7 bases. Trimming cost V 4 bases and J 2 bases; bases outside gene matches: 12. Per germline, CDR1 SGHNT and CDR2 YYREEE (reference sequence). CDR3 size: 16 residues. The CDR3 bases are TGTGCCAGCAGCATTCGGGCTAGCGGTACAACCTACGAGCAGTACTTC. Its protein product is CASSIRASGTTYEQYF.

CDR3: CASSQDRHGYTF. CDR3 coding DNA: TGCGCCAGCAGCCAAGACCGTCATGGCTACACCTTC. This chain joins TRBV4-3 and TRBJ1-2, with unresolved D. The CDR3 contains 12 residues. V shed 0 bases and J shed 6 bases, with 5 bases lying between them. Per the germline V gene, CDR1 is LGHNA and CDR2 is YSLEER.

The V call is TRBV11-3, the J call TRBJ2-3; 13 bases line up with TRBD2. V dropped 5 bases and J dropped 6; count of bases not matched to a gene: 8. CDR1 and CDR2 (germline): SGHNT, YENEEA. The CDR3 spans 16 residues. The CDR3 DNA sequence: TGTGCCAGCAGCATGGGACTAGCGGGGTTAGGGGATACGCAGTATTTT. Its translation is CASSMGLAGLGDTQYF.

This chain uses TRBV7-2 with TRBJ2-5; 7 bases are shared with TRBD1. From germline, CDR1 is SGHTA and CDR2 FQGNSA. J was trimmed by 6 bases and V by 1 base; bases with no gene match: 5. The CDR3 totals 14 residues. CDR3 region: CASSLVRGQQTQYF. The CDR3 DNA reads TGTGCCAGCAGCTTAGTTAGGGGGCAGCAGACCCAGTACTTC.

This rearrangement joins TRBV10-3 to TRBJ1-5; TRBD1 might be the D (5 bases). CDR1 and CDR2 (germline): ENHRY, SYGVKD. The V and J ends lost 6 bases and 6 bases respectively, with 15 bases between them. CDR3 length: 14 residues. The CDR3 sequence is CAIRDGDVGQPQHF. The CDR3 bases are TGTGCCATCAGGGATGGGGACGTTGGTCAGCCCCAGCATTTT.

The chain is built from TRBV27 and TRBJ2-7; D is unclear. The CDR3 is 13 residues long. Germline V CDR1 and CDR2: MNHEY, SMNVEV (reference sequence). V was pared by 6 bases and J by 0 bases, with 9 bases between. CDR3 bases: TGTGCCAGCAGCTACAGAAGCTCCTACGAGCAGTACTTC. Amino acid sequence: CASSYRSSYEQYF.

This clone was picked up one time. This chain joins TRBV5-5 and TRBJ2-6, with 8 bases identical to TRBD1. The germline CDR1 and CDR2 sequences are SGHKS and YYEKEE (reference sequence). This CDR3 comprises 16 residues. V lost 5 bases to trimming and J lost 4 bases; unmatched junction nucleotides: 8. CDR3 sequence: CASRLDRGAGANVLTF. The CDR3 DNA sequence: TGTGCCAGCAGACTAGACAGGGGCGCCGGGGCCAACGTCCTGACTTTC.

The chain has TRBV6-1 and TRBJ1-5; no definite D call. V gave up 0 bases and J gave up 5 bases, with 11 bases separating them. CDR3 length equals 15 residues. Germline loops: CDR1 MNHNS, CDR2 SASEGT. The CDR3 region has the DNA TGTGCCAGCAGTGAAGCGGGAGGAATTCATCAGCCCCAGCATTTT. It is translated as CASSEAGGIHQPQHF.

The CDR3 spells CASRPGGRVAVFEQFF. The DNA for the CDR3 is TGTGCCAGCAGACCGGGGGGCAGGGTGGCCGTCTTTGAGCAGTTCTTC. V gene TRBV5-6 combines with J gene TRBJ2-1, with D possibly being TRBD2 (7 bases). This CDR3 has 16 residues. V shed 5 bases and J shed 9 bases, with 24 bases lying between them. Germline assignment: CDR1 SGHDT and CDR2 YYEEEE.

Here the CDR3 DNA reads TGTGCCAGCAGCCAACAGCGGACAGGGGGCATGGAGACCCAGTACTTC. This gives the protein CASSQQRTGGMETQYF. The chain joins TRBV5-6 to TRBJ2-5, with TRBD1 identical over 11 bases. CDR3 size: 16 residues. The V segment lost 4 bases and the J segment 5 bases; nucleotides outside the gene matches: 10. The V gene's germline CDR1 is SGHDT and CDR2 YYEEEE.